Below are 10 T cell receptor beta chains sequenced from a single sample in a study of radiotherapy plus CTLA-4 blockade in lung cancer. Sequencing was performed with immunoSEQ multiplex PCR; in TCRdb, only in-frame clones are kept and a portion is missing. This sample has roughly 100,000 clones, with over 75% found just once. Specimen: peripheral blood, collected from a patient treated with radiotherapy plus ipilimumab. The receptors were gathered from a human donor with non-small cell lung cancer that progressed on radiotherapy plus ipilimumab. Some clones in this sample may be carry-over from other donors' samples.

The genes are TRBV5-6 and TRBJ2-1; TRBD2 might be the D (6 bases). Germline loops: CDR1 SGHDT, CDR2 YYEEEE. The CDR3 has 17 amino acids. The V end lost 1 base, the J end lost 5 bases, and 19 bases lay between the germline ends. The CDR3 is CASSLTGTREANNEQFF. In nucleotides, the CDR3 is TGTGCCAGCAGCTTGACCGGTACCAGGGAGGCGAACAATGAGCAGTTCTTC.

V gene TRBV27 combines with J gene TRBJ2-7; 8 nucleotides line up with TRBD1. This CDR3 is built from 14 residues. CDR1 is MNHEY and CDR2 is SMNVEV in the germline V gene (reference sequence). V lost 6 bases to trimming and J lost 6 bases; unmatched junction nucleotides: 10. The CDR3 region is CASRHQGASGEQYF. The CDR3 DNA is TGTGCCAGCAGGCACCAGGGGGCGAGTGGCGAGCAGTACTTC.

This chain links TRBV7-3 with TRBJ2-7; a weak D match, TRBD1 (5 bases). Germline CDR1 and CDR2: SGHTA and FQGTGA. The CDR3 has 16 residues. Between the trimmed V and J ends, which lost 3 bases and 3 bases, there was a span of 18 bases. The CDR3 nucleotides are TGTGCCAGCAGCTTGGGGTCTAGGGGAAAAGACTACGAGCAGTACTTC. Protein sequence: CASSLGSRGKDYEQYF.

V usage is TRBV28 and J usage is TRBJ2-3; 13 bases align to TRBD2. Germline assignment: CDR1 MDHEN and CDR2 SYDVKM. Trimming at V came to 6 bases and at J to 14 bases, leaving 8 bases not matched to a gene. This CDR3 is 13 amino acids long. CDR3 sequence: CASSGLAGVWPYF. The DNA of the CDR3 is TGTGCCAGCAGCGGACTAGCGGGGGTATGGCCGTATTTT.

The gene calls are TRBV6-1 and TRBJ2-1; D unresolved. The CDR3 covers 14 residues. The V gene lost 3 bases and the J gene lost 3 bases, with 9 bases spanning the gap. Germline V gives CDR1 MNHNS, CDR2 SASEGT. CDR3 bases: TGTGCCAGCAGTGATGGGCTAATCTACAATGAGCAGTTCTTC. It translates to CASSDGLIYNEQFF.

V gene TRBV7-2 combines with J gene TRBJ2-7; 10 positions match TRBD2. Germline V gene data show CDR1 as SGHTA and CDR2 as FQGNSA. The CDR3 runs to 15 residues. V lost 5 bases to trimming and J lost 12 bases; unmatched junction nucleotides: 16. The CDR3 coding sequence is TGTGCCAGCAGCCCACTAGCGGGGCTCCAGGGAGGTCTGTACTTC. This translates into CASSPLAGLQGGLYF.

In its sample, this clone was seen a few times. This chain joins TRBV6-1 and TRBJ1-2, with D unclear. V was clipped by 5 bases and J by 5 bases, with 18 bases between them. Germline assignment: CDR1 MNHNS and CDR2 SASEGT. CDR3 length: 15 amino acids. As DNA, the CDR3 is TGTGCCAGCAGTTTGTTTCTGGGTTGGGTTTATGGCTACACCTTC. It codes for CASSLFLGWVYGYTF.

The genes are TRBV19 and TRBJ2-7; 7 bases are a match to TRBD1. From germline, CDR1 is LNHDA and CDR2 SQIVND (reference sequence). V trimming: 2 bases; J trimming: 3 bases; junction bases outside the gene matches: 7. The CDR3 sequence is 15 residues long. The CDR3 region has the DNA TGTGCCAGTAGTATAATGGGTGCAGGGGGCTACGAGCAGTACTTC. This sequence encodes CASSIMGAGGYEQYF.

The CDR3 DNA is TGTGCCAGCAGTATCGAGGGGATGAACACTGAAGCTTTCTTT. Translating it yields CASSIEGMNTEAFF. This chain links TRBV6-5 with TRBJ1-1; D might be TRBD1 (5 bases). Trimming shortened V by 5 bases and J by 0 bases, and 10 bases separated the two germline ends. The CDR3 covers 14 residues. In germline, CDR1 is MNHEY, CDR2 SVGAGI.

The chain links TRBV29-1 to TRBJ2-7, with 11 bases that match TRBD1. This CDR3 comprises 14 residues. Losses at the gene ends were 5 bases for V and 3 bases for J; bases not matched to a gene: 6. Germline lookup yields CDR1 SQVTM and CDR2 ANQGSEA. CDR3 amino acids: CSVRPGQGDYEQYF. The CDR3 nucleotides are TGCAGCGTTCGGCCGGGACAGGGGGACTACGAGCAGTACTTC.